This TCR beta chain was sequenced in a study of tumor-infiltrating lymphocytes in primary liver carcinoma. Points from the study as a whole: Tumor-blood pairs (like tumor-adjacent pairs) overlapped less than tumor region pairs did. Compared with blood, tumor repertoires held significantly more in their top 250 clones.

On this clonotype: Its antigen is as yet unknown. A junction boundary mismatches the germline segment, possibly from a read error.

Germline-derived CDR1 and CDR2 are SQVTM and ANQGSEA. There are 12 residues in the CDR3. Reverse transcription of around 500 ng total RNA with a constant-region primer produced TCR beta cDNA. Libraries of TCR beta came from three nested multiplex PCR rounds with slightly modified ARM-PCR. The two initial PCR rounds, approximately 10 cycles each, used TRBV1-TRBV30 forward and C-beta reverse primers. TCRdb analysed the multiplex PCR reads with MiXCR anew, one entry per CDR3 protein. Of fewer than 250,000 distinct CDR3 sequences detected, roughly 61% appear once; the ten largest clones hold roughly 6.8%. In addition to blood RNA drawn from unsorted whole blood, germline DNA was extracted.

Sequencing used peripheral blood. The chain has TRBV29-1 and TRBJ1-2; D uncertain. This receptor was identified in a woman in her sixties or seventies with primary liver carcinoma and hepatitis B virus infection. CDR3: CSVRVTSYGYTF. CDR3 sequence (DNA): TGTAGCGTCCGCGTCACTAGCTATGGCTACACCTTC.